Listed here are 7 T cell receptor beta chains from one sample, sequenced in a study of Graves' ophthalmopathy and Graves' hyperthyroidism. RNA transcripts were the template, and TCR beta CDR3 regions were amplified from them. RT-PCR was first run with HTBI primers, then multiplex PCR in a second round. In TCRdb, the multiplex PCR reads were re-called with MiXCR into one record per CDR3 protein. The table includes 300,000 to 400,000 distinct CDR3 sequences, about a sixth detected once. Source material: peripheral blood. The receptors were gathered from an adult man with Graves' ophthalmopathy.

The chain links TRBV6-1 to TRBJ2-7; D might be TRBD1 (6 bases). The V and J ends lost 7 bases and 0 bases respectively, with 19 bases between them. The germline CDR1 and CDR2 sequences are MNHNS and SASEGT. The CDR3 has 16 amino acids. The chain's CDR3 is CASTRFLTGSSYEQYF. The CDR3 DNA is TGTGCCAGCACCCGATTCCTGACAGGTAGCTCCTACGAGCAGTACTTC.

This chain uses TRBV6-1 with TRBJ1-3, with D tentatively TRBD1 (5 bases). Per germline, CDR1 MNHNS and CDR2 SASEGT. The length of the CDR3 is 15 residues. V was trimmed by 6 bases and J by 2 bases, leaving 14 bases between them. The CDR3, as DNA: TGTGCCAGCAGCCGGCGCCGGGGGACTGGAAACACCATATATTTT. It encodes CASSRRRGTGNTIYF.

Ten or more counts support this clonotype. The chain joins TRBV7-3 to TRBJ2-7, with D possibly being TRBD1 or TRBD2 (7 bases each). Trimming left V 5 bases short and J 2 bases short, with 22 bases between. Per the germline V gene, CDR1 is SGHTA and CDR2 is FQGTGA. This CDR3 has 17 amino acids. CDR3 sequence: CASSQGGHDELPYEQYF. The CDR3, as DNA: TGTGCCAGCAGCCAGGGGGGGCACGACGAACTTCCCTACGAGCAGTACTTC.

This clonotype was found many times. The chain combines TRBV7-2 with TRBJ1-1; no reliable D call. Germline loops: CDR1 SGHTA, CDR2 FQGNSA. Trimming took 6 bases from V and 11 from J, leaving 16 bases between them. The CDR3 consists of 12 residues. CDR3 in DNA: TGTGCCAGCAGTTCCGGGAACACGAGGGCTTTCTTT. Translation: CASSSGNTRAFF.

As regards this clonotype: A read error may account for a junction end that differs from germline. The genes are TRBV11-2 and TRBJ1-1; TRBD1 is a possible D gene (6 bases). This CDR3 has 16 amino acids. The V gene's germline CDR1 is SGHAT and CDR2 FQNNGV. The CDR3: CASSLGRGHQNAEAFF. The CDR3 DNA reads as TGTGCCAGCAGCTTAGGCCGGGGACACCAGAACGCTGAAGCTTTCTTT. Supplemented by reference TRBV11-2 and TRBJ1-1, the full variable domain reads EAGVAQSPRYKIIEKRQSVAFWCNPISGHATLYWYQQILGQGPKLLIQFQNNGVVDDSQLPKDRFSAERLKGVDSTLKIQPAKLEDSAVYLCASSLGRGHQNAEAFFGQGTRLTVV.

This clonotype was counted at least ten times. The chain employs TRBV29-1 and TRBJ1-1, with TRBD1 as a possible D gene (6 bases). Trimming removed 6 bases at V and 4 bases at J, with 15 bases between. Germline CDR1 is SQVTM and CDR2 is ANQGSEA. CDR3 size: 13 residues. CDR3: CSVETGLGTEAFF. In DNA form, the CDR3 reads TGCAGCGTGGAAACAGGGTTGGGCACTGAAGCTTTCTTT.

The chain has TRBV6-5 and TRBJ1-1; D may be TRBD1 (5 bases). Trimming left V 6 bases short and J 6 bases short, with 23 bases between. The CDR3 is 16 amino acids. Germline CDR1 is MNHEY and CDR2 is SVGAGI. The DNA for the CDR3 is TGTGCCAGCAGCTTAGGGGCAACCCTACCCAACCCTGAAGCTTTCTTT. Its translation is CASSLGATLPNPEAFF.